The source of this T cell receptor (beta chain) is a study of PD-L1 blockade in urothelial cancer. The overall study: Patients began atezolizumab, 1,200 mg intravenously every 3 weeks, at some point between 2012 and 2014. The number of prior chemotherapy regimens per patient was 0 to 3. Study-wide findings and caveats: Having blood TCR clonality under the median before treatment predicted better survival.

Of note for this clone: Its antigen remains unknown.

Trimming removed 3 bases from V and 3 bases from J; junction bases left unmatched: 5. Germline CDR1 is MDHEN and CDR2 is SYDVKM. This CDR3 is built from 14 residues. The table came from immunoSEQ multiplex PCR; TCRdb's copy has only in-frame clones and leaves some out. In the table there are 70,000 to 75,000 clones, around four fifths of which are singletons. This sample comprised PBMCs, obtained around atezolizumab (anti-PD-L1) treatment. The chain is built from TRBV28 and TRBJ2-7; TRBD1 matches 7 bases. The TCR sequence derives from a man between 65 and 80 years old with urothelial cancer. The CDR3 protein is CASSLTGHSYEQYF. The DNA for the CDR3 is TGTGCCAGCAGTTTGACAGGGCACAGCTACGAGCAGTACTTC.